A single sample is the source of the 18 T cell receptor beta chains below, sequenced in a study of a mutant IDH1 vaccine in newly diagnosed glioma. These receptors' targets are unknown. The sample's time point: week 5, during vaccination. All doses held 300 ug of mutant IDH1 20-mer peptide, with topical imiquimod. Using immunoSEQ multiplex PCR, the repertoire was profiled, and TCRdb retains in-frame clones only, with some absent. The data hold approximately 25,000 clones, with 77% observed a single time. Sequences were derived from PBMCs, sampled from a glioma patient whose treatment included an IDH1 peptide vaccine. Receptors were obtained from a man aged 40-55 years with glioma.

This rearrangement joins TRBV27 to TRBJ1-1; perhaps TRBD1 as D (6 bases). The CDR3 loop spans 14 amino acids. Trimming shortened V by 6 bases and J by 3 bases, and 14 bases separated the two germline ends. The germline V gene encodes CDR1 MNHEY and CDR2 SMNVEV (reference sequence). CDR3 in amino acids: CASRPRGVDTEAFF. CDR3 nucleotide sequence: TGTGCCAGCAGGCCTAGGGGGGTAGACACTGAAGCTTTCTTT.

This chain joins TRBV9 and TRBJ2-3; possible D gene TRBD2, 6 bases. The V and J ends lost 0 bases and 4 bases respectively, with 9 bases between them. Germline loops: CDR1 SGDLS, CDR2 YYNGEE. The CDR3 runs to 14 residues. CDR3 in amino acids: CASSVDGRSDTQYF. CDR3 DNA sequence: TGTGCCAGCAGCGTAGATGGGAGGTCAGATACGCAGTATTTT.

The rearrangement joins TRBV7-9 to TRBJ2-5; D uncertain. CDR1 is SEHNR and CDR2 is FQNEAQ in the germline V gene (reference sequence). Trimming removed 1 base from V and 2 bases from J, with 8 bases in between. This CDR3 comprises 14 residues. CDR3 loop: CASSLVSVQETQYF. The CDR3 nucleotides are TGTGCCAGCAGCTTAGTTTCGGTACAAGAGACCCAGTACTTC.

This chain joins TRBV13 and TRBJ2-5, with 14 nucleotides matching TRBD2. V was pared by 5 bases and J by 3 bases, with 8 bases of the junction left unmatched. Per the germline V gene, CDR1 is PRHDT and CDR2 is FYEKMQ (reference sequence). The CDR3 runs to 17 residues. The CDR3 sequence: CASSPGLAGVSEETQYF. CDR3 bases: TGTGCCAGCAGCCCGGGACTAGCGGGAGTTAGCGAAGAGACCCAGTACTTC.

The chain links TRBV7-2 to TRBJ1-1; 7 nucleotides line up with TRBD1. V lost 5 bases and J lost 0; bases outside the gene matches: 9. The CDR3 is made up of 16 amino acids. The germline V gene encodes CDR1 SGHTA and CDR2 FQGNSA. DNA of the CDR3: TGTGCCAGCAGCCTAAAGGGGGCCAGCATGAACACTGAAGCTTTCTTT. Protein sequence: CASSLKGASMNTEAFF.

In its sample, this clone was seen a few times. V is TRBV5-1 and J is TRBJ2-7, with D perhaps TRBD1 (6 bases). The V gene lost 0 bases and the J gene lost 6 bases, with 16 bases spanning the gap. The germline gives CDR1 SGHRS, CDR2 YFSETQ. The CDR3 sequence is 15 residues long. CDR3 in DNA: TGCGCCAGCAGCTTGGAGGTCAGGGGCATCGGCGAGCAGTACTTC. Translating it yields CASSLEVRGIGEQYF.

This chain uses TRBV11-3 with TRBJ2-1; no clear D gene. Germline assignment: CDR1 SGHNT and CDR2 YENEEA. The CDR3 extends over 11 amino acids. Deletions cut 5 bases from V and 10 bases from J, with 9 bases between. The CDR3 DNA reads as TGTGCCAGCAGCCGGGCAGGCGAGCAGTTCTTC. Its translation is CASSRAGEQFF.

This chain links TRBV11-2 with TRBJ2-7, with 7 bases identical to TRBD2. V dropped 5 bases and J dropped 5; count of bases not matched to a gene: 21. Germline V gene data show CDR1 as SGHAT and CDR2 as FQNNGV. This CDR3 has 18 residues. This chain's CDR3 is CASSPAVWAGLFPNEQYF. CDR3 nucleotide sequence: TGTGCCAGCAGCCCAGCGGTTTGGGCGGGACTATTTCCTAACGAGCAGTACTTC. Supplemented by reference TRBV11-2 and TRBJ2-7, the full variable domain reads EAGVAQSPRYKIIEKRQSVAFWCNPISGHATLYWYQQILGQGPKLLIQFQNNGVVDDSQLPKDRFSAERLKGVDSTLKIQPAKLEDSAVYLCASSPAVWAGLFPNEQYFGPGTRLTVT.

Details on this clone: Relative to the germline gene, one junction end is altered; a read error may explain this. This chain joins TRBV6-1 and TRBJ2-1, with D uncertain. The CDR3 runs to 15 residues. Germline V gives CDR1 MNHNS, CDR2 SASEGT. The CDR3 spells CASRQTGNSNNEQFF. CDR3 bases: TGTGCCAGCAGGCAGACGGGCAACTCCAACAATGAGCAGTTCTTC.

The chain employs TRBV30 and TRBJ1-2; no clear D. The CDR3 runs to 11 residues. V gave up 2 bases and J gave up 4 bases, with 5 bases separating them. The V gene's germline CDR1 is GTSNPN and CDR2 SVGIG (reference sequence). CDR3 nucleotides: TGTGCCTGGAGTACTGGCTATGGCTACACCTTC. Translating it yields CAWSTGYGYTF. The full variable domain, with the rest looked up from reference TRBV30 and TRBJ1-2, is SQTIHQWPATLVQPVGSPLSLECTVEGTSNPNLYWYRQAAGRGLQLLFYSVGIGQISSEVPQNLSASRPQDRQFILSSKKLLLSDSGFYLCAWSTGYGYTFGSGTRLTVV.

The chain has TRBV27 and TRBJ1-1; D is ambiguous. The length of the CDR3 is 16 residues. The germline V and J ends were trimmed by 2 bases and 1 base, with 14 bases remaining between them. CDR1 is MNHEY and CDR2 is SMNVEV in the germline V gene (reference sequence). For the CDR3, the DNA is TGTGCCAGCAGTTTAGGTGCAGTCAAACCGAACACTGAAGCTTTCTTT. Translation gives CASSLGAVKPNTEAFF.

This clone was seen a single time. The CDR3 nucleotides read TGTGCCTGGGGGGGGTCCTACAATGAGCAGTTCTTC. Its protein product is CAWGGSYNEQFF. V usage is TRBV30 and J usage is TRBJ2-1; tentative D call: TRBD2 (6 bases). V was pared by 5 bases and J by 1 base, with 6 bases between. The CDR3 is made up of 12 amino acids. Germline CDR1 reads GTSNPN; CDR2 reads SVGIG (reference sequence).

The V and J genes are TRBV30 and TRBJ1-5; TRBD1 matches 9 bases. The germline gives CDR1 GTSNPN, CDR2 SVGIG (reference sequence). V gave up 8 bases and J gave up 1 base; unmatched junction bases: 3. CDR3 length equals 13 residues. CDR3 nucleotide sequence: TGTGCCCAGGGACAGGGAAGCAATCAGCCCCAGCATTTT. This codes for CAQGQGSNQPQHF.

The chain couples TRBV29-1 to TRBJ2-3; 8 bases match TRBD2. The germline CDR1 and CDR2 sequences are SQVTM and ANQGSEA. V gave up 3 bases and J gave up 1 base; unmatched junction bases: 6. There are 15 residues in the CDR3. DNA of the CDR3: TGCAGCGTTGAGGGGAGGGGACTAGGCACAGATACGCAGTATTTT. Translation: CSVEGRGLGTDTQYF.

V and J are TRBV4-3 and TRBJ2-1; 7 nucleotides match TRBD1. Germline V gene data show CDR1 as LGHNA and CDR2 as YSLEER. This CDR3 spans 14 amino acids. V was clipped by 0 bases and J by 8 bases; unmatched bases: 4. CDR3 amino acids: CASSQETGWDEQFF. The CDR3 DNA follows: TGCGCCAGCAGCCAAGAGACAGGGTGGGATGAGCAGTTCTTC.

Note on this clone: Other nucleotide sequences from this sample produce the same CDR3. The chain employs TRBV6-1 and TRBJ1-1, with 8 positions matching TRBD1. V dropped 3 bases and J dropped 5; count of bases not matched to a gene: 8. CDR1 MNHNS and CDR2 SASEGT come from the germline V gene. The CDR3 consists of 15 residues. CDR3 loop: CASSDSGQGRTEAFF. CDR3 DNA sequence: TGTGCCAGCAGTGATTCCGGACAGGGAAGAACTGAAGCTTTCTTT.

CDR3 protein: CASSTGAIRARRSNTGELFF. The CDR3 DNA reads as TGTGCCAGTAGTACCGGCGCGATCCGGGCCAGACGCTCGAACACCGGGGAGCTGTTTTTT. The chain combines TRBV19 with TRBJ2-2; D is unresolved. V lost 4 bases to trimming and J lost 0 bases, with 24 bases between them. This CDR3 has 20 residues. Germline lookup yields CDR1 LNHDA and CDR2 SQIVND (reference sequence).

The V gene is TRBV19, the J gene TRBJ2-3; D is ambiguous. V shed 6 bases and J shed 0 bases, with 22 bases lying between them. Per germline, CDR1 LNHDA and CDR2 SQIVND (reference sequence). The length of the CDR3 is 18 residues. DNA of the CDR3: TGTGCCAGTAGCGGTCCATTGGGCCAACCTGGCAGCACAGATACGCAGTATTTT. Its protein is CASSGPLGQPGSTDTQYF.